This TCR beta chain is from a study of T-cell memory formation after mild COVID-19. Constant-segment primers served in 5'RACE that generated TCR alpha and TCR beta cDNA libraries bearing sample barcodes and UMIs. TCRdb re-analysed the 5' RACE reads in MiXCR, keeping a single row per CDR3 protein. The table records 350,000 or so distinct CDR3 sequences, roughly 13% of them present only once. J lost 6 bases, V lost 1 base, and 7 bases had no gene match. In germline, CDR1 is LGHNA, CDR2 YSLEER. The CDR3 covers 16 residues. Overall study results and limits: Pre-infection memory already had some responding clones, implying cross-reactive memory joined.

Points on this clonotype: Its antigen is unidentified.

The receptor was isolated from a man aged 18 to 35 who had mild COVID-19 (a few samples of this study predate the infection). Cell type and time point are not known. This chain connects TRBV4-3 to TRBJ1-4, with 8 bases that match TRBD1. Sequencing was performed on PBMCs or a T cell subset sorted from them (not recorded which). CDR3 bases: TGCGCCAGCAGCCAAGGCGGTCAGGGGGCGGATGAAAAACTGTTTTTT. It specifies CASSQGGQGADEKLFF.